A single sample gave rise to the 9 T cell receptor beta chains below, sequenced in a study of early T cells in non-severe SARS-CoV-2 infection. TCRdb fed the 5' RACE reads into MiXCR, producing one record per CDR3 protein. The data hold approximately 83,000 distinct CDR3 sequences, with more than 13% observed a single time. The sequencing input was whole blood. The receptor source for this set is an adult who was a healthcare worker with PCR-confirmed SARS-CoV-2 infection or an uninfected control (not recorded which).

This clonotype was picked up a small number of times. The chain combines TRBV29-1 with TRBJ2-2; perhaps TRBD1 as D (7 bases). The CDR3 extends over 14 amino acids. Germline V CDR1 and CDR2: SQVTM, ANQGSEA. The V gene lost 6 bases and the J gene lost 3 bases, with 14 bases spanning the gap. Here the CDR3 reads CSVSDRDYTGELFF. In DNA form, the CDR3 reads TGCAGCGTCTCCGACAGGGACTACACCGGGGAGCTGTTTTTT.

This clonotype occurred a few times. The chain employs TRBV11-2 and TRBJ1-6; D might be TRBD1 (6 bases). Trimming stripped 5 bases from V and 7 bases from J, with 15 bases between. From germline, CDR1 is SGHAT and CDR2 FQNNGV. CDR3 length equals 15 residues. CDR3 DNA: TGTGCCAGCAGCCAAGGGACACGTGGGAATTCACCCCTCCACTTT. It specifies CASSQGTRGNSPLHF. The full variable domain, with the rest looked up from reference TRBV11-2 and TRBJ1-6, is EAGVAQSPRYKIIEKRQSVAFWCNPISGHATLYWYQQILGQGPKLLIQFQNNGVVDDSQLPKDRFSAERLKGVDSTLKIQPAKLEDSAVYLCASSQGTRGNSPLHFGNGTRLTVT.

The chain has TRBV11-1 and TRBJ1-1; maybe TRBD1 (6 bases). V lost 4 bases to trimming and J lost 2 bases, with 8 bases between them. CDR1 is SGHAT, CDR2 FQDESV, per germline (reference sequence). The CDR3 contains 13 residues. The CDR3 bases are TGTGCCAGCAGCTCCAGGGGAAACACTGAAGCTTTCTTT. Amino acids: CASSSRGNTEAFF.

In this sample, this clonotype turned up a few times. The V gene is TRBV4-1, the J gene TRBJ1-1; 10 positions agree with TRBD1. Germline CDR1 and CDR2: MGHRA and YSYEKL. V gave up 2 bases and J gave up 6 bases; unmatched junction bases: 12. The CDR3 extends over 17 amino acids. In nucleotides, the CDR3 is TGCGCCAGCAGCCAAAGCCCAACCGGGACAGGGGTCCCTGAAGCTTTCTTT. It translates to CASSQSPTGTGVPEAFF.

This clonotype was found a few times. The genes are TRBV5-1 and TRBJ2-2; 10 nucleotides match TRBD2. CDR1 and CDR2 (germline): SGHRS, YFSETQ. V trimming: 7 bases; J trimming: 2 bases; junction bases outside the gene matches: 2. The CDR3 runs to 14 residues. The CDR3 protein is CASRLAGNTGELFF. CDR3 DNA: TGCGCCAGCCGACTAGCGGGTAACACCGGGGAGCTGTTTTTT.

This clonotype was detected many times. The chain employs TRBV12-3 or TRBV12-4 and TRBJ2-1; the D gene is possibly TRBD2 (6 bases). Between the trimmed V and J ends, which lost 3 bases and 4 bases, there was a span of 13 bases. This CDR3 comprises 15 residues. The CDR3 sequence is CASSLMGGPYNEQFF. The CDR3 DNA follows: TGTGCCAGCAGTTTGATGGGGGGTCCTTACAATGAGCAGTTCTTC.

V gene TRBV19 combines with J gene TRBJ2-2; D unclear. This CDR3 contains 13 residues. From germline, CDR1 is LNHDA and CDR2 SQIVND (reference sequence). V lost 1 base and J lost 4, with 4 bases in between. DNA for the CDR3: TGTGCCAGTAGTATAGGAGGCACCGGGGAGCTGTTTTTT. Amino acids: CASSIGGTGELFF.

This clonotype was counted many times. The chain links TRBV7-8 to TRBJ2-2, with TRBD2 matching over 9 bases. The length of the CDR3 is 17 residues. With V trimmed by 1 base and J by 1 base, 4 bases remained unmatched. CDR1 and CDR2 from the germline V gene are SGHVS and FQNEAQ. The CDR3 DNA follows: TGTGCCAGCAGCTTAGAACGACTAGCGGAGAACACCGGGGAGCTGTTTTTT. It translates to CASSLERLAENTGELFF.

This clonotype was seen more than once but under ten times. A single base separates this from a much larger clone, so it may be a read error. This sequence joins TRBV18 and TRBJ1-1, with unresolved D. There are 13 residues in the CDR3. V gave up 3 bases and J gave up 1 base, with 6 bases separating them. Germline loops: CDR1 KGHSH, CDR2 LQKENI. CDR3 loop: CASSPSQNTEAFF. Written as DNA, the CDR3 is TGTGCCAGCTCACCGTCGCAGAACACTGAAGCTTTCTTT.